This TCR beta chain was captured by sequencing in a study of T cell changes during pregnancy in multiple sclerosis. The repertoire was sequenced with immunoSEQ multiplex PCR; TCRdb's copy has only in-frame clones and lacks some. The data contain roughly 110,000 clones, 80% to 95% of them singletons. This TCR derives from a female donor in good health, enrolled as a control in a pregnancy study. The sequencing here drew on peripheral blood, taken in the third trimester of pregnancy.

As DNA, the CDR3 is TGTGCCTTGAGGACAGAACCTAACCGATTGAAAAACATTCAGTACTTC. Its translation: CALRTEPNRLKNIQYF. The V and J genes are TRBV19 and TRBJ2-4; D perhaps matches TRBD1 (6 bases). The CDR3 is 16 amino acids. V lost 11 bases to trimming and J lost 4 bases, with 24 bases between them. Germline CDR1 LNHDA, CDR2 SQIVND (reference sequence).